The entry that follows covers one T cell receptor (beta chain) sequence. The target antigen is unknown. This CDR3 is built from 17 residues. Per the germline V gene, CDR1 is SEHNR and CDR2 is FQNEAQ (reference sequence). Trimming removed 2 bases at V and 1 base at J, with 15 bases between. This specimen comes from a study of T cell responses to AZD1222 COVID-19 vaccine. Findings of the study overall: It was only a handful of AZD1222 recipients who were seropositive at baseline. White British people made up most donors, females outnumbered males, and clonal diversity was possibly underestimated. Repertoires were obtained solely post-peak T cell response.

Assay: immunoSEQ multiplex PCR; the TCRdb copy retains only in-frame clones and omits some. Here the sample spans 85,000 or so clones, around nine tenths being singletons. The TCR originated in an adult who received the AZD1222 COVID-19 vaccine. The sample here was peripheral blood, taken 28 days after the second AZD1222 dose. This sequence joins TRBV7-9 and TRBJ1-5; D remains unclear. CDR3 in amino acids: CASSLTKTQPSNQPQHF. CDR3 DNA: TGTGCCAGCAGCTTAACGAAAACGCAGCCGAGCAATCAGCCCCAGCATTTT.